The sequence of this T cell receptor beta chain was determined in a study of naive and memory T cell subsets. Two oligonucleotides, mixed equimolar, formed the beta constant-region primer covering TRBC1 and TRBC2. Nested alpha and beta constant-region primers with the SP2 primer drove four PCR rounds on ligated cDNA. Each CDR3 protein is one row after TCRdb ran MiXCR on the UMI-ligation and nested PCR reads. Here the sample spans some 82,000 distinct CDR3 sequences, about 8.2% being singletons. The TCR was taken from a human donor in good health. Source material: naive CD8+ T cells from blood.

CDR3: CASSFGTSLYEQYF. In DNA, the CDR3 is TGTGCCAGCAGCTTTGGGACTAGCTTGTACGAGCAGTACTTC. The rearrangement links TRBV5-6 to TRBJ2-7, with 9 bases that match TRBD2. The V gene end was trimmed by 2 bases and the J gene end by 4 bases; junction bases not matched to a gene: 4. The CDR3 loop spans 14 amino acids. Germline CDR1 and CDR2: SGHDT and YYEEEE.